The 25 T cell receptor beta chains given below trace back to one sample, sequenced in a study of blood T cell repertoires in COVID-19. The table came from immunoSEQ multiplex PCR; TCRdb's copy has only in-frame clones and leaves some out. The sample shows 300,000 to 450,000 clones, about 85% of them seen only once. Sequencing was carried out using peripheral blood. The source is a woman aged 18-30 years with acute or convalescent COVID-19.

The chain joins TRBV2 to TRBJ1-1; 7 bases are shared with TRBD1. Germline CDR1 and CDR2: SNHLY and FYNNEI. The CDR3 is made up of 15 amino acids. Germline trimming cut 2 bases from V and 1 base from J; bases unmatched to any gene: 4. The CDR3 region has the DNA TGTGCCAGCAGTGAACAGGGGGGAGGGAACACTGAAGCTTTCTTT. Amino acid sequence: CASSEQGGGNTEAFF.

The CDR3: CATSQGLGGYTF. The CDR3 DNA sequence: TGTGCCACTTCACAGGGGTTGGGCGGCTACACCTTC. The V gene is TRBV24-1, the J gene TRBJ1-2, with 7 positions matching TRBD1. This CDR3 region has 12 residues. V shed 10 bases, J shed 8 bases, and the junction held 9 bases outside the gene matches. The germline V gene encodes CDR1 KGHDR and CDR2 SFDVKD.

The chain joins TRBV6-2 or TRBV6-3 to TRBJ2-7; TRBD1 might be the D (5 bases). Per germline, CDR1 MNHEY and CDR2 SVGEGT. V shed 5 bases and J shed 3 bases, with 14 bases lying between them. CDR3 length: 14 amino acids. CDR3 DNA: TGTGCCAGCAGTCCCGGACATGGAATCTACGAGCAGTACTTC. It codes for CASSPGHGIYEQYF.

The rearrangement uses TRBV6-1 and TRBJ2-1, with TRBD2 matching over 13 bases. This CDR3 has 14 residues. Germline-derived CDR1 and CDR2 are MNHNS and SASEGT. V lost 7 bases and J lost 8; bases outside the gene matches: 5. CDR3 sequence (DNA): TGTGCCAGCACGACCGGACTAGCGGGAGATGAGCAGTTCTTC. Translating it yields CASTTGLAGDEQFF.

A remark on this clone: This CDR3 is also generated by other DNA sequences in the sample. V usage is TRBV3-1 (or the pseudogene TRBV3-2) and J usage is TRBJ1-3; D gene unclear. The CDR3 sequence is 15 residues long. Germline V gives CDR1 LGHDT, CDR2 YNNKEL (reference sequence). V lost 4 bases and J 0 bases, leaving 10 bases between the germline ends. The CDR3 coding sequence is TGTGCCAGCAGCCCCCGCACTGGCTCTGGAAACACCATATATTTT. Its translation is CASSPRTGSGNTIYF.

The V gene is TRBV2, the J gene TRBJ2-7; D might be TRBD1 (6 bases). In germline, CDR1 is SNHLY, CDR2 FYNNEI. With 4 bases removed from V and 2 bases from J, the gap between germline ends came to 9 bases. This CDR3 contains 13 residues. The CDR3: CASSGQGPYEQYF. The DNA for the CDR3 is TGTGCCAGCAGTGGCCAGGGGCCCTACGAGCAGTACTTC.

V and J are TRBV2 and TRBJ2-7; D not resolved. V lost 8 bases to trimming and J lost 3 bases, with 11 bases between them. This CDR3 has 12 amino acids. The germline CDR1 and CDR2 sequences are SNHLY and FYNNEI. This CDR3 is CASGEFNYEQYF. Here the CDR3 DNA reads TGTGCCAGCGGAGAGTTCAACTACGAGCAGTACTTC.

The chain joins TRBV4-2 to TRBJ1-4; TRBD1 is a possible D gene (6 bases). The germline V gene encodes CDR1 LGHNA and CDR2 YNFKEQ. V was shortened by 1 base and J by 8 bases, with 17 bases between the two germline ends. The CDR3 runs to 16 residues. The CDR3 bases are TGTGCCAGCAGCCAAGCCACCGGGACACGCTCAGAAAAACTGTTTTTT. Its translation: CASSQATGTRSEKLFF.

The genes are TRBV28 and TRBJ2-1; 10 nucleotides align to TRBD2. CDR3 length: 16 residues. V lost 7 bases to trimming and J lost 5 bases; unmatched junction nucleotides: 11. Germline CDR1 is MDHEN and CDR2 is SYDVKM. The CDR3 region is CASMTVAGGGDNEQFF. The CDR3 bases are TGTGCCAGCATGACGGTAGCGGGAGGAGGGGACAATGAGCAGTTCTTC.

The chain has TRBV4-2 and TRBJ1-4, with D hard to call. This CDR3 has 17 amino acids. Germline V gene data show CDR1 as LGHNA and CDR2 as YNFKEQ. V shed 4 bases and J shed 8 bases, with 23 bases lying between them. CDR3 sequence: CASSPRKATTPGEKLFF. The CDR3 DNA is TGTGCCAGCAGCCCCCGCAAAGCCACAACCCCGGGGGAAAAACTGTTTTTT.

The chain links TRBV27 to TRBJ2-2; no clear D gene. The V gene lost 0 bases and the J gene lost 4 bases, with 12 bases spanning the gap. This CDR3 has 16 residues. From germline, CDR1 is MNHEY and CDR2 SMNVEV (reference sequence). In nucleotides, the CDR3 is TGTGCCAGCAGTTTATCGAGGAGCTTCGCCACCGGGGAGCTGTTTTTT. It codes for CASSLSRSFATGELFF.

V is TRBV6-1 and J is TRBJ2-1; 11 nucleotides line up with TRBD2. Germline CDR1 and CDR2: MNHNS and SASEGT. V shed 2 bases, J shed 4 bases, and the junction held 1 base outside the gene matches. The CDR3 consists of 15 residues. CDR3 nucleotide sequence: TGTGCCAGCAGTGAACTAGCGGGGGGTTACAATGAGCAGTTCTTC. Translated: CASSELAGGYNEQFF.

The chain links TRBV14 to TRBJ2-2; TRBD2 might be the D (6 bases). Germline V CDR1 and CDR2: SGHDN, FVKESK. The V end lost 3 bases, the J end lost 4 bases, and 18 bases lay between the germline ends. The CDR3 length is 17 residues. The CDR3: CASSQADSSGGTGELFF. In DNA, the CDR3 is TGTGCCAGCAGCCAGGCCGACAGCTCCGGGGGCACCGGGGAGCTGTTTTTT.

This chain links TRBV28 with TRBJ1-5; unclear D gene. Germline assignment: CDR1 MDHEN and CDR2 SYDVKM. Deletions cut 2 bases from V and 9 bases from J, with 11 bases between. This CDR3 spans 13 amino acids. The CDR3 DNA is TGTGCCAGCAGTTTACCGGAGAGAGGGCCCCAGCATTTT. Protein product: CASSLPERGPQHF.

The sample holds one count of this clone. The rearrangement uses TRBV24-1 and TRBJ2-5, with 9 bases aligning to TRBD1. Per the germline V gene, CDR1 is KGHDR and CDR2 is SFDVKD. This CDR3 region has 18 residues. The V segment lost 8 bases and the J segment 4 bases; nucleotides outside the gene matches: 19. CDR3 DNA sequence: TGTGCCACCATCAAGGCCCTAGGTAACAGGGGGCGGGGAGAGACCCAGTACTTC. Encoded protein: CATIKALGNRGRGETQYF.

J is TRBJ1-5 and V is TRBV6-5, with D possibly matching TRBD1 (5 bases). Germline V CDR1 and CDR2: MNHEY, SVGAGI. The V end was cut by 7 bases, the J end by 0 bases, with 13 bases between. The CDR3 loop spans 15 amino acids. The CDR3 region has the DNA TGTGCCAGCACCGGGGGAGACCATAGCAATCAGCCCCAGCATTTT. This codes for CASTGGDHSNQPQHF.

V usage is TRBV20-1 and J usage is TRBJ1-2, with D possibly matching TRBD1 (5 bases). CDR3 length equals 15 residues. V dropped 3 bases and J dropped 0 bases, with 14 bases sitting between them. Germline CDR1 is DFQATT and CDR2 is SNEGSKA (reference sequence). The CDR3, as DNA: TGCAGTGCTAGTCAGCGACAGCAAGCTAACTATGGCTACACCTTC. This sequence encodes CSASQRQQANYGYTF.

V gene TRBV11-2 combines with J gene TRBJ1-5; D not resolved. V lost 5 bases and J lost 0, with 14 bases in between. Germline lookup yields CDR1 SGHAT and CDR2 FQNNGV. The CDR3 covers 16 residues. The CDR3 coding sequence is TGTGCCAGCAGCCCCCGGGCGGACTATAGCAATCAGCCCCAGCATTTT. It is translated as CASSPRADYSNQPQHF.

This clone turned up a few times. The chain is built from TRBV11-3 and TRBJ2-1, with 7 bases identical to TRBD1. V lost 6 bases to trimming and J lost 2 bases; unmatched junction nucleotides: 7. CDR3 length: 15 amino acids. Germline CDR1 is SGHNT and CDR2 is YENEEA. Here the CDR3 reads CASSARQGPYNEQFF. The CDR3 nucleotides are TGTGCCAGCAGTGCCCGACAGGGTCCCTACAATGAGCAGTTCTTC.

V and J are TRBV6-2 or TRBV6-3 and TRBJ1-5; perhaps TRBD1 as D (6 bases). Germline loops: CDR1 MNHEY, CDR2 SVGEGT. There are 18 residues in the CDR3. With 2 bases removed from V and 4 bases from J, the gap between germline ends came to 21 bases. CDR3 DNA: TGTGCCAGCAGTTACGACCCCAGGACAGCTAGGGGGAATCAGCCCCAGCATTTT. Translating it yields CASSYDPRTARGNQPQHF.

The V gene is TRBV11-2, the J gene TRBJ2-7; D is perhaps TRBD1 (5 bases). V lost 4 bases to trimming and J lost 2 bases, with 15 bases between them. The CDR3 has 15 residues. Per the germline V gene, CDR1 is SGHAT and CDR2 is FQNNGV. The CDR3 region is CASSSPDRSPYEQYF. In DNA, the CDR3 is TGTGCCAGCAGCTCTCCCGACAGATCCCCCTACGAGCAGTACTTC.

This clone was recorded once. The V and J genes are TRBV28 and TRBJ2-5; 9 bases are shared with TRBD2. V gave up 5 bases and J gave up 2 bases; unmatched junction bases: 6. The CDR3 is 15 residues long. The germline V gene encodes CDR1 MDHEN and CDR2 SYDVKM. The CDR3 loop is CASSPTLAGQETQYF. The CDR3, as DNA: TGTGCCAGCAGTCCCACCCTAGCGGGGCAAGAGACCCAGTACTTC.

The V call is TRBV9, the J call TRBJ2-1; tentative D call: TRBD1 (5 bases). The V end lost 0 bases, the J end lost 9 bases, and 10 bases lay between the germline ends. Per the germline V gene, CDR1 is SGDLS and CDR2 is YYNGEE. The CDR3 spans 13 residues. CDR3 residues: CASSVAWQGEQFF. The DNA for the CDR3 is TGTGCCAGCAGCGTAGCTTGGCAGGGTGAGCAGTTCTTC.

CDR3 sequence (DNA): TGTGCCAGCAGCTTAGGGGATGGGAGGAACACTGAAGCTTTCTTT. It codes for CASSLGDGRNTEAFF. The rearrangement links TRBV7-9 to TRBJ1-1; D gene unclear. V gave up 1 base and J gave up 1 base, with 10 bases separating them. The length of the CDR3 is 15 residues. The germline V gene encodes CDR1 SEHNR and CDR2 FQNEAQ (reference sequence).

This sequence joins TRBV7-9 and TRBJ2-3, with 10 bases lining up with TRBD2. J gave up 2 bases and V 3 bases, and 5 bases lay outside the gene matches. Germline CDR1 SEHNR, CDR2 FQNEAQ (reference sequence). CDR3 length: 16 residues. The CDR3 nucleotides are TGTGCCAGCAGCTTGTCCGGGACTAGCGCCACAGATACGCAGTATTTT. Protein: CASSLSGTSATDTQYF.